The 17 T cell receptor beta chains presented below share a single source sample, sequenced in a study of primary melanoma T cells and metastatic recurrence. Sequencing was performed with immunoSEQ multiplex PCR; in TCRdb, only in-frame clones are kept and a portion is missing. The repertoire holds over a thousand clones, with around 87% as singletons. Sequencing input: melanoma tumor tissue. These receptors all stem from a human donor with melanoma.

The V gene is TRBV7-1, the J gene TRBJ2-7; D might be TRBD1 (7 bases). TRBV7-1 is designated an ORF whose function remains uncertain. CDR3 size: 15 residues. Trimming removed 5 bases at V and 6 bases at J, with 20 bases between. The CDR3: CASSPGGGFNSEQYF. The CDR3 DNA reads as TGTGCCAGCAGCCCAGGAGGGGGCTTCAACTCCGAGCAGTACTTC.

Regarding this clone: The germline gene is not matched at one end of the junction; a read error may be the cause. V is TRBV15 and J is TRBJ1-3; possible D gene TRBD1, 5 bases. CDR3 length: 14 residues. Germline loops: CDR1 LNHNV, CDR2 YYDKDF (reference sequence). CDR3 residues: CASSLYRSGNTIYF. DNA of the CDR3: TGTGCCAGCAGCTTGTACAGGTCTGGAAACACCATATATTTT.

The rearrangement uses TRBV2 and TRBJ2-5; D remains ambiguous. This CDR3 has 13 amino acids. Germline CDR1 and CDR2: SNHLY and FYNNEI. Trimming left V 5 bases short and J 0 bases short, with 7 bases between. The CDR3 nucleotides read TGTGCCAGCAGTAGGAACGACCAAGAGACCCAGTACTTC. Its protein product is CASSRNDQETQYF.

J is TRBJ2-1 and V is TRBV19; unclear D gene. V dropped 1 base and J dropped 5 bases, with 12 bases sitting between them. The CDR3 loop spans 15 amino acids. Germline V gene lookup returns CDR1 LNHDA and CDR2 SQIVND (reference sequence). CDR3 sequence (DNA): TGTGCCAGTAGTATAGCGGGCGTTACGGACAATGAGCAGTTCTTC. It translates to CASSIAGVTDNEQFF. The full variable domain, rest sourced from reference TRBV19 and TRBJ2-1, is DGGITQSPKYLFRKEGQNVTLSCEQNLNHDAMYWYRQDPGQGLRLIYYSQIVNDFQKGDIAEGYSVSREKKESFPLTVTSAQKNPTAFYLCASSIAGVTDNEQFFGPGTRLTVL.

The rearrangement joins TRBV6-8 to TRBJ2-7; 7 nucleotides match TRBD2. This CDR3 has 14 amino acids. Losses at the gene ends were 4 bases for V and 4 bases for J; bases not matched to a gene: 7. Per germline, CDR1 MNHGY and CDR2 SAAAGT. CDR3 loop: CASSLSGGSYEQYF. For the CDR3, the DNA is TGTGCCAGCAGTTTAAGTGGCGGGAGTTACGAGCAGTACTTC.

The V call is TRBV11-3, the J call TRBJ2-1; TRBD1 is a possible D gene (5 bases). Per germline, CDR1 SGHNT and CDR2 YENEEA. The length of the CDR3 is 14 residues. With 6 bases removed from V and 6 bases from J, the gap between germline ends came to 15 bases. Here the CDR3 reads CASSPSVGLNEQFF. For the CDR3, the DNA is TGTGCCAGCAGTCCGTCTGTGGGGCTCAATGAGCAGTTCTTC.

This clone was seen a handful of times. V is TRBV11-3 and J is TRBJ2-6; 8 bases align to TRBD1. Germline CDR1 SGHNT, CDR2 YENEEA. This CDR3 is built from 16 residues. The J segment lost 2 bases and the V segment lost 4 bases, leaving 4 bases of the junction unmatched. CDR3 nucleotide sequence: TGTGCCAGCAGCTCGCCGGACAGGGCTGGGGCCAACGTCCTGACTTTC. It specifies CASSSPDRAGANVLTF. The variable domain in full, with the rest retrieved from reference TRBV11-3 and TRBJ2-6, is EAGVVQSPRYKIIEKKQPVAFWCNPISGHNTLYWYLQNLGQGPELLIRYENEEAVDDSQLPKDRFSAERLKGVDSTLKIQPAELGDSAVYLCASSSPDRAGANVLTFGAGSRLTVL.

V and J are TRBV7-8 and TRBJ1-3, with a weak D call TRBD1 (6 bases). With 4 bases removed from V and 1 base from J, the gap between germline ends came to 14 bases. CDR1 is SGHVS, CDR2 FQNEAQ, per germline. There are 16 residues in the CDR3. The CDR3 here is CASSSNRVGSGNTIYF. CDR3 bases: TGTGCCAGCAGCTCCAACAGGGTGGGGTCTGGAAACACCATATATTTT. The entire variable domain, with the rest obtained from reference TRBV7-8 and TRBJ1-3, is as follows: GAGVSQSPRYKVAKRGQDVALRCDPISGHVSLFWYQQALGQGPEFLTYFQNEAQLDKSGLPSDRFFAERPEGSVSTLKIQRTQQEDSAVYLCASSSNRVGSGNTIYFGEGSWLTVV.

The sample holds one count of this clone. This sequence joins TRBV19 and TRBJ1-1; weak D call: TRBD1 (6 bases). Per germline, CDR1 LNHDA and CDR2 SQIVND (reference sequence). This CDR3 has 13 amino acids. V was clipped by 5 bases and J by 5 bases, with 12 bases between them. The CDR3 spells CASSRGGQTEAFF. The CDR3 DNA sequence: TGTGCCAGTAGTCGCGGGGGCCAGACTGAAGCTTTCTTT.

The V gene is TRBV11-3, the J gene TRBJ2-1; TRBD1 might be the D (6 bases). The CDR3 spans 14 residues. Germline V gives CDR1 SGHNT, CDR2 YENEEA. Trimming cost V 5 bases and J 7 bases, with 15 bases left between them. CDR3 region: CASSHWGPRNEQFF. The CDR3 DNA is TGTGCCAGCAGCCACTGGGGGCCGAGGAATGAGCAGTTCTTC. Looking up the rest from reference TRBV11-3 and TRBJ2-1 gives the full variable domain: EAGVVQSPRYKIIEKKQPVAFWCNPISGHNTLYWYLQNLGQGPELLIRYENEEAVDDSQLPKDRFSAERLKGVDSTLKIQPAELGDSAVYLCASSHWGPRNEQFFGPGTRLTVL.

The V call is TRBV5-1, the J call TRBJ2-3, with 11 positions matching TRBD2. Germline assignment: CDR1 SGHRS and CDR2 YFSETQ. The length of the CDR3 is 16 residues. V shed 2 bases and J 2 bases; nucleotides not matched to a gene: 4. As DNA, the CDR3 is TGCGCCAGCAGCTTAACGACTAGCGGGACCACAGATACGCAGTATTTT. Encoded protein: CASSLTTSGTTDTQYF. The complete variable domain, with remaining parts taken from reference TRBV5-1 and TRBJ2-3, reads KAGVTQTPRYLIKTRGQQVTLSCSPISGHRSVSWYQQTPGQGLQFLFEYFSETQRNKGNFPGRFSGRQFSNSRSEMNVSTLELGDSALYLCASSLTTSGTTDTQYFGPGTRLTVL.

The chain is built from TRBV5-1 and TRBJ2-1; D is possibly TRBD2 (5 bases). The CDR3 is 14 amino acids. V was clipped by 1 base and J by 3 bases, with 8 bases between them. Germline V gives CDR1 SGHRS, CDR2 YFSETQ. The CDR3 nucleotides read TGCGCCAGCAGCTTGAACGGAGGCTACAATGAGCAGTTCTTC. Its translation: CASSLNGGYNEQFF.

This sequence joins TRBV28 and TRBJ2-1; 12 bases are a match to TRBD2. This CDR3 has 19 residues. Germline V gene lookup returns CDR1 MDHEN and CDR2 SYDVKM. V trimming: 10 bases; J trimming: 8 bases; junction bases outside the gene matches: 24. This chain's CDR3 is CAIIPPGLAGSRTLDEQFF. The CDR3 bases are TGTGCCATCATACCACCGGGACTAGCGGGCTCCAGGACATTGGATGAGCAGTTCTTC.

In its sample, this clone was seen a few times. The rearrangement links TRBV11-3 to TRBJ2-6; D unclear. The CDR3 has 14 residues. Germline V lookup: CDR1 SGHNT, CDR2 YENEEA. V lost 5 bases and J 2 bases, leaving 7 bases between the germline ends. The CDR3 region is CASSPYPGANVLTF. The CDR3 DNA follows: TGTGCCAGCAGCCCCTACCCTGGGGCCAACGTCCTGACTTTC.

The chain joins TRBV29-1 to TRBJ2-2, with D maybe TRBD2 (6 bases). The CDR3 extends over 15 amino acids. The germline V and J ends were trimmed by 6 bases and 6 bases, with 20 bases remaining between them. Germline V gives CDR1 SQVTM, CDR2 ANQGSEA. For the CDR3, the DNA is TGCAGCGTACCCGCGGGACTTTCAGGACCCGGGGAGCTGTTTTTT. Its translation is CSVPAGLSGPGELFF.

V and J are TRBV7-1 and TRBJ2-1, with TRBD2 identical over 7 bases. TRBV7-1 is filed as an ORF, its function uncertain. This CDR3 region has 13 residues. The V gene end was trimmed by 5 bases and the J gene end by 8 bases; junction bases not matched to a gene: 6. DNA for the CDR3: TGTGCCAGCAGCCCCCCGGGGGGAGATGAGCAGTTCTTC. Its translation is CASSPPGGDEQFF.

This sequence joins TRBV18 and TRBJ2-3; D uncertain. Deletions cut 0 bases from V and 1 base from J, with 8 bases between. From germline, CDR1 is KGHSH and CDR2 LQKENI. The CDR3 loop spans 15 amino acids. The CDR3 loop is CASSPPVGRTDTQYF. In DNA form, the CDR3 reads TGTGCCAGCTCACCACCGGTAGGTCGCACAGATACGCAGTATTTT.